The 24 T cell receptor beta chains in this list originate from one sample, sequenced in a study of shared clonotypes between healthy human individuals. Libraries were prepared by immunoSEQ multiplex PCR; TCRdb keeps only in-frame clonotypes and omits some of them. The sample shows a few hundred thousand clones, over 70% of them seen only once. The sequenced material came from memory CD4+ T cells sorted from blood. Subset defined: CD45RA-negative fraction. Receptors were obtained from a man under 40 in good health.

The V gene is TRBV12-2, the J gene TRBJ1-2; the table names TRBD1, a call not compared with the DNA. TRBV12-2 has pseudogene status. The CDR3 length is 14 residues. In DNA form, the CDR3 reads TGTGCAAGTCGCCCCCCTGCAGGGGGAGAAGGCTACACCTTC. It is translated as CASRPPAGGEGYTF.

This chain uses TRBV28 with TRBJ2-7, with 7 bases identical to TRBD1. The CDR3 loop spans 15 amino acids. V shed 10 bases, J shed 5 bases, and the junction held 17 bases outside the gene matches. Germline lookup yields CDR1 MDHEN and CDR2 SYDVKM. CDR3 nucleotides: TGTGCCACCAACACTCCCGGGACAGTATTCGACGAGCAGTACTTC. Protein: CATNTPGTVFDEQYF.

This clone occurred once. The rearrangement joins TRBV18 to TRBJ2-7, with TRBD2 identical over 8 bases. The length of the CDR3 is 17 residues. CDR1 and CDR2 (germline): KGHSH, LQKENI. V shed 6 bases, J shed 0 bases, and the junction held 13 bases outside the gene matches. The CDR3, as DNA: TGTGCCAGCTCGATCGGTAAGCGGGAGCGTTCCTCCTACGAGCAGTACTTC. This codes for CASSIGKRERSSYEQYF.

This chain uses TRBV18 with TRBJ1-5; 7 bases fit TRBD1. Germline values: CDR1 KGHSH, CDR2 LQKENI. V lost 6 bases to trimming and J lost 3 bases; unmatched junction nucleotides: 5. The CDR3 length is 14 residues. CDR3 amino acids: CASSQGGDNQPQHF. CDR3 in DNA: TGTGCCAGCTCGCAGGGGGGGGACAATCAGCCCCAGCATTTT. The variable domain in full, completed from reference TRBV18 and TRBJ1-5, reads NAGVMQNPRHLVRRRGQEARLRCSPMKGHSHVYWYRQLPEEGLKFMVYLQKENIIDESGMPKERFSAEFPKEGPSILRIQQVVRGDSAAYFCASSQGGDNQPQHFGDGTRLSIL.

This clone has at least ten counts. The genes are TRBV5-1 and TRBJ2-3; D is unclear. Germline V gene lookup returns CDR1 SGHRS and CDR2 YFSETQ. The length of the CDR3 is 14 residues. V dropped 4 bases and J dropped 1 base, with 10 bases sitting between them. The CDR3 loop is CASSDGRGTDTQYF. CDR3 nucleotide sequence: TGCGCCAGCAGCGATGGACGGGGCACAGATACGCAGTATTTT.

The V call is TRBV4-1, the J call TRBJ2-1; 8 nucleotides agree with TRBD2. Unmatched junction bases numbered 8, after V lost 6 bases and J lost 1 base. The CDR3 contains 16 residues. Germline assignment: CDR1 MGHRA and CDR2 YSYEKL. CDR3 residues: CASRKGSGKSYNEQFF. The DNA of the CDR3 is TGCGCCAGCAGAAAGGGTAGCGGGAAGTCCTACAATGAGCAGTTCTTC.

This chain joins TRBV18 and TRBJ2-5; the match to TRBD1 covers 10 bases. CDR1 is KGHSH, CDR2 LQKENI, per germline. Germline trimming cut 9 bases from V and 4 bases from J; bases unmatched to any gene: 11. The CDR3 runs to 15 residues. Written as DNA, the CDR3 is TGTGCCAGTCGCGCCGGGACAGGGGTTTCAGAGACCCAGTACTTC. Protein sequence: CASRAGTGVSETQYF.

The rearrangement links TRBV6-1 to TRBJ1-5; unclear D gene. The ends were cut back, 5 bases at V and 2 bases at J, with 10 bases in the middle. Per germline, CDR1 MNHNS and CDR2 SASEGT. The CDR3 is 14 amino acids. This CDR3 is CASSHRRGNQPQHF. DNA for the CDR3: TGTGCCAGCAGTCACCGACGGGGCAATCAGCCCCAGCATTTT.

The chain uses TRBV20-1 and TRBJ1-2; a weak D match, TRBD1 (5 bases). The germline V gene has CDR1 DFQATT and CDR2 SNEGSKA (reference sequence). This CDR3 has 11 amino acids. V lost 6 bases and J lost 4, with 9 bases in between. CDR3 in amino acids: CSAWGGYGYTF. The CDR3 bases are TGCAGTGCCTGGGGGGGCTATGGCTACACCTTC.

This clone has ten or more counts. Other DNA sequences from this sample encode an identical CDR3 as well. This CDR3 is CASSVGAGTEAFF. For the CDR3, the DNA is TGTGCCAGCAGCGTCGGCGCGGGCACTGAAGCTTTCTTT. The chain employs TRBV2 and TRBJ1-1, with D uncertain. This CDR3 is 13 amino acids long. The germline CDR1 and CDR2 sequences are SNHLY and FYNNEI. Trimming cost V 6 bases and J 4 bases, with 12 bases left between them.

This rearrangement joins TRBV9 to TRBJ2-1; 7 bases are a match to TRBD2. CDR1 is SGDLS and CDR2 is YYNGEE in the germline V gene. This CDR3 has 15 residues. The J segment lost 1 base and the V segment lost 4 bases, leaving 5 bases of the junction unmatched. CDR3 bases: TGTGCCAGCAGCCCGCGAGCGGGATCCTACAATGAGCAGTTCTTC. As protein: CASSPRAGSYNEQFF.

This chain links TRBV28 with TRBJ2-5; D is possibly TRBD2 (6 bases). The CDR3 is 14 amino acids. Germline CDR1 and CDR2: MDHEN and SYDVKM. Trimming removed 2 bases at V and 1 base at J, with 8 bases between. CDR3 amino acids: CASSLRDFQETQYF. The CDR3 DNA is TGTGCCAGCAGTTTAAGGGACTTCCAAGAGACCCAGTACTTC.

The rearrangement joins TRBV15 to TRBJ2-7; D is unresolved. The germline gives CDR1 LNHNV, CDR2 YYDKDF (reference sequence). Between the trimmed V and J ends, which lost 4 bases and 2 bases, there was a span of 9 bases. This CDR3 has 13 amino acids. The CDR3 reads CATSTGPPYEQYF. The CDR3 DNA sequence: TGTGCCACCAGCACCGGACCCCCCTACGAGCAGTACTTC.

The J gene is TRBJ2-7, the V gene TRBV2; D is undetermined. The germline gives CDR1 SNHLY, CDR2 FYNNEI. Trimming took off 8 bases at V and 0 bases at J, with 5 bases between the two ends. The CDR3 runs to 11 residues. The CDR3 region has the DNA TGTGCCAGCTCCACCTCCTACGAGCAGTACTTC. Encoded protein: CASSTSYEQYF.

The chain carries TRBV19 and TRBJ2-7; D unresolved. Trimming removed 6 bases at V and 0 bases at J, with 9 bases between. Germline V gene lookup returns CDR1 LNHDA and CDR2 SQIVND (reference sequence). This CDR3 spans 13 amino acids. Here the CDR3 reads CASSAESSYEQYF. Here the CDR3 DNA reads TGTGCCAGTAGCGCCGAAAGCTCCTACGAGCAGTACTTC.

This rearrangement joins TRBV30 to TRBJ2-5; D is possibly TRBD2 (7 bases). Trimming took 7 bases from V and 5 from J, leaving 14 bases between them. Germline assignment: CDR1 GTSNPN and CDR2 SVGIG (reference sequence). This CDR3 is built from 12 residues. The CDR3 reads CASHPGGETQYF. The CDR3 coding sequence is TGTGCCTCCCACCCGGGGGGCGAGACCCAGTACTTC.

The J gene is TRBJ1-4, the V gene TRBV10-3; 9 nucleotides match TRBD1. CDR1 ENHRY and CDR2 SYGVKD come from the germline V gene. CDR3 length: 13 amino acids. Trimming cost V 6 bases and J 8 bases; bases outside gene matches: 4. The CDR3 bases are TGTGCCATCAGGGGGGACAGGGTCGAAAAACTGTTTTTT. It is translated as CAIRGDRVEKLFF.

The chain combines TRBV28 with TRBJ2-3; D remains ambiguous. V lost 5 bases and J lost 0, with 15 bases in between. The CDR3 has 16 residues. Germline V gene lookup returns CDR1 MDHEN and CDR2 SYDVKM. The CDR3 DNA is TGTGCCAGCAGTGACCAGGACCAGCGAAGCACAGATACGCAGTATTTT. This sequence encodes CASSDQDQRSTDTQYF. Using reference TRBV28 and TRBJ2-3 for the parts outside the CDR3, the full variable domain is DVKVTQSSRYLVKRTGEKVFLECVQDMDHENMFWYRQDPGLGLRLIYFSYDVKMKEKGDIPEGYSVSREKKERFSLILESASTNQTSMYLCASSDQDQRSTDTQYFGPGTRLTVL.

This sequence joins TRBV2 and TRBJ2-1, with D uncertain. V gave up 7 bases and J gave up 0 bases, with 10 bases separating them. Germline-derived CDR1 and CDR2 are SNHLY and FYNNEI. The CDR3 spans 14 residues. The CDR3 DNA reads TGTGCCAGCACGCAGTATAGCTCCTACAATGAGCAGTTCTTC. The encoded protein is CASTQYSSYNEQFF.

This clone was seen repeatedly, ten times or more. The CDR3 loop is CASSPQAGDQPQHF. In nucleotides, the CDR3 is TGTGCCAGCTCACCACAGGCAGGGGATCAGCCCCAGCATTTT. The genes are TRBV18 and TRBJ1-5, with D possibly TRBD1 on 6 matching bases. The CDR3 length is 14 residues. CDR1 and CDR2 (germline): KGHSH, LQKENI. V lost 1 base to trimming and J lost 5 bases, with 9 bases between them.

This clone was counted a single time. This sequence joins TRBV19 and TRBJ2-1, with TRBD2 matching over 10 bases. The V gene's germline CDR1 is LNHDA and CDR2 SQIVND (reference sequence). This CDR3 comprises 16 residues. The ends lost 7 bases at V and 2 bases at J; junction bases unmatched: 8. This CDR3 is CASNPSSGSTYNEQFF. The DNA for the CDR3 is TGTGCCAGTAACCCCTCTAGCGGGAGCACCTACAATGAGCAGTTCTTC.

The chain combines TRBV7-2 with TRBJ2-2; 7 bases are shared with TRBD2. The length of the CDR3 is 17 residues. J lost 5 bases, V lost 1 base, and 10 bases had no gene match. Germline lookup yields CDR1 SGHTA and CDR2 FQGNSA. The CDR3 loop is CASSLGRSSGHTGELFF. In DNA form, the CDR3 reads TGTGCCAGCAGCTTAGGAAGGTCTAGCGGACATACCGGGGAGCTGTTTTTT. Supplemented by reference TRBV7-2 and TRBJ2-2, the full variable domain reads GAGVSQSPSNKVTEKGKDVELRCDPISGHTALYWYRQSLGQGLEFLIYFQGNSAPDKSGLPSDRFSAERTGGSVSTLTIQRTQQEDSAVYLCASSLGRSSGHTGELFFGEGSRLTVL.

A note on this clone: The same CDR3 also results from other DNA sequences found in this sample. The genes are TRBV11-3 and TRBJ2-1, with D uncertain. This CDR3 comprises 15 residues. The V gene lost 1 base and the J gene lost 0 bases, with 7 bases spanning the gap. Looked up from germline, CDR1 is SGHNT and CDR2 is YENEEA. The CDR3 sequence is CASSLGGSSYNEQFF. The CDR3 bases are TGTGCCAGCAGCTTAGGCGGAAGCTCCTACAATGAGCAGTTCTTC.

The chain carries TRBV11-2 and TRBJ1-2; 9 nucleotides line up with TRBD1. This CDR3 has 15 residues. The germline CDR1 and CDR2 sequences are SGHAT and FQNNGV. Trimming cost V 5 bases and J 8 bases; bases outside gene matches: 12. This CDR3 is CASSPSITGGGGYTF. The CDR3 nucleotides read TGTGCCAGCAGCCCTAGTATTACAGGGGGCGGCGGCTACACCTTC. The whole variable domain, filled in from reference TRBV11-2 and TRBJ1-2, reads EAGVAQSPRYKIIEKRQSVAFWCNPISGHATLYWYQQILGQGPKLLIQFQNNGVVDDSQLPKDRFSAERLKGVDSTLKIQPAKLEDSAVYLCASSPSITGGGGYTFGSGTRLTVV.